The rows below give T cell receptor beta chains drawn from one sample of a study of blood T cell repertoires in COVID-19. Libraries were prepared by immunoSEQ multiplex PCR; TCRdb keeps only in-frame clonotypes and omits some of them. The data contain 250,000 to 350,000 clones, 70% to 90% of them singletons. The sample comprised PBMCs or T cells enriched from blood (not recorded which). These receptor sequences come from a woman in her twenties or thirties who had recovered from COVID-19. The CDR3 runs from the conserved cysteine through the conserved F or W. A D gene is named only where the DNA matches it firmly. Some rows have no size entry. The others give once, few or many, or a class for an expanded clone.

TRBJ2-4 | TRBV27 | TRBD1 | . | TGTGCCAGCAGTTTCCTGGGACAGGGTGACAAAAACATTCAGTACTTC | CASSFLGQGDKNIQYF
TRBJ2-2 | TRBV27 | . | once | TGTGCCAGCAGTTTATTGGGGGGGAACACCGGGGAGCTGTTTTTT | CASSLLGGNTGELFF
TRBJ1-6 | TRBV7-6 | . | . | TGTGCCAGCAGCTTATCGGACAGTTTTAATTCACCCCTCCACTTT | CASSLSDSFNSPLHF
TRBJ2-1 | TRBV19 | . | . | TGTGCCAGTAGTAGCGGGGGCCCTCCGGGCAATGAGCAGTTCTTC | CASSSGGPPGNEQFF
TRBJ2-3 | TRBV5-1 | TRBD2 | . | TGCGCCAGCGCCCGGGGGGGCCCTGGCACAGATACGCAGTATTTT | CASARGGPGTDTQYF
TRBJ1-1 | TRBV29-1 | . | . | TGCAGCGTGATACAGGGAACTGAAGCTTTCTTT | CSVIQGTEAFF
TRBJ1-1 | TRBV19 | TRBD1 | once | TGTGCCAGTAGTACAAACAGGGGTCACACTGAAGCTTTCTTT | CASSTNRGHTEAFF
TRBJ1-1 | TRBV27 | TRBD1 | . | TGTGCCAGCAGTGACAGGGTCGTGAACACTGAAGCTTTCTTT | CASSDRVVNTEAFF
TRBJ2-7 | TRBV7-2 | TRBD2 | . | TGTGCCAGCAGCTACGTAGCGGGGGGGCCTTACGAGCAGTACTTC | CASSYVAGGPYEQYF
TRBJ1-1 | TRBV13 | . | . | TGTGCCAGCAGCTTAGGTCAGGGCACTGAAGCTTTCTTT | CASSLGQGTEAFF
TRBJ2-4 | TRBV4-3 | . | . | TGCGCCAGCAGCAAAGGAGAGGGGGTAGTTCAGTACTTC | CASSKGEGVVQYF
TRBJ2-7 | TRBV30 | . | . | TGTGCCTGGAGTGCTTACAGCCGTGGTGAGCAGTACTTC | CAWSAYSRGEQYF
TRBJ2-3 | TRBV27 | TRBD1 | . | TGTGCCAGCAGTCTACCTAGCTCACAGGGGGATACGCAGTATTTT | CASSLPSSQGDTQYF
TRBJ2-1 | TRBV30 | . | once | TGTGCCTGGGGCAGGAGGAATGAGCAGTTCTTC | CAWGRRNEQFF
TRBJ1-6 | TRBV30 | . | . | TGTGCCTGGACGGACTACAATTCACCCCTCCACTTT | CAWTDYNSPLHF
TRBJ1-5 | TRBV4-1 | . | . | TGCGCCAGCAGCCAAGAAGCGGTGCCAGGTTGGCCCCAGCATTTT | CASSQEAVPGWPQHF
TRBJ1-3 | TRBV29-1 | TRBD1 | . | TGCAGCGTTGGACAGGGCTCTATCTCTGGAAACACCATATATTTT | CSVGQGSISGNTIYF
TRBJ1-2 | TRBV3-1/TRBV3-2 | . | . | TGTGCCAGCAGCCAGGAATCAGGGTTCTATGGCTACACCTTC | CASSQESGFYGYTF
TRBJ2-1 | TRBV9 | TRBD2 | . | TGTGCCAGCAGCGCCAGACTAGCGGAGGACTACAATGAGCAGTTCTTC | CASSARLAEDYNEQFF
TRBJ1-2 | TRBV30 | . | . | TGTGCCTGGAGTGGACTGTTCGAAGGCTACACCTTC | CAWSGLFEGYTF
TRBJ2-3 | TRBV11-2 | TRBD2 | . | TGTGCCAGCAGCAAGTCGCGCTCAAGGGCTAGCGGGAGCGCAGATACGCAGTATTTT | CASSKSRSRASGSADTQYF
TRBJ2-1 | TRBV5-1 | . | . | TGCGCCAGCCGCCCGGTTGACTCCTACAATGAGCAGTTCTTC | CASRPVDSYNEQFF